This T cell receptor beta chain was sequenced for a study of cytomegalovirus exposure and HLA in healthy donors. The table lists this clone with a few counts. Its antigen is currently unknown. The CDR3 sequence is 14 residues long. Germline V gives CDR1 MNHEY, CDR2 SVGAGI. Trimming shortened V by 5 bases and J by 4 bases, and 14 bases separated the two germline ends. Sampled while nominally healthy, donors likely had unrecorded immune exposures. Amplification used 60 Vbeta primers and 13 Jbeta primers. This table comes from immunoSEQ multiplex PCR, and its TCRdb copy is limited to in-frame clones, with some not included. This table has about 140,000 clones, 70% to 85% appearing once. General study results and limits: Upon later analysis, HLA-associated TCR beta chains proved more clonally expanded than other, equally common chains.

The chain carries TRBV6-5 and TRBJ1-2, with a weak D call TRBD1 (5 bases). This receptor was identified in a young man in good health and CMV-seropositive. The material sequenced was PBMCs. CDR3: CASSRFEGLYGYTF. CDR3 nucleotide sequence: TGTGCCAGCAGTCGCTTCGAGGGACTCTATGGCTACACCTTC.